A single sample gave rise to the 10 T cell receptor beta chains below, sequenced in a study of technical replicates of blood from a few donors. TCRdb's table, derived via immunoSEQ multiplex PCR, lists solely in-frame clones and lacks some. Here the sample spans approximately 79,000 clones, 93% being singletons. Sequencing was done on a sample of T cells isolated from PBMCs. These receptors all stem from a human donor in good health.

The sample holds one count of this clone. The rearrangement links TRBV9 to TRBJ2-5; possibly TRBD2 for D (6 bases). The germline CDR1 and CDR2 sequences are SGDLS and YYNGEE. The CDR3 has 14 residues. V gave up 3 bases and J gave up 6 bases, with 15 bases separating them. Here the CDR3 reads CASSDGTLGKTQYF. The CDR3, as DNA: TGTGCCAGCAGCGACGGGACTTTGGGAAAGACCCAGTACTTC.

The V and J genes are TRBV19 and TRBJ2-3; D perhaps matches TRBD2 (5 bases). Germline V gene lookup returns CDR1 LNHDA and CDR2 SQIVND (reference sequence). Trimming removed 3 bases at V and 4 bases at J, with 14 bases between. CDR3 length: 15 amino acids. CDR3 sequence (DNA): TGTGCCAGTAGTATTATTGAGGGAGTGGCAGATACGCAGTATTTT. Encoded protein: CASSIIEGVADTQYF.

The gene calls are TRBV30 and TRBJ2-7, with 7 nucleotides matching TRBD1. With 1 base clipped from V and 6 bases from J, the junction kept 9 bases outside the gene matches. The CDR3 spans 14 residues. CDR1 is GTSNPN and CDR2 is SVGIG in the germline V gene (reference sequence). This CDR3 reads CAWSDKTGKFEQYF. As DNA, the CDR3 is TGTGCCTGGAGTGATAAGACAGGGAAATTCGAGCAGTACTTC.

The V call is TRBV11-3, the J call TRBJ2-1, with D perhaps TRBD2 (5 bases). The CDR3 is 14 residues long. Trimming took 0 bases from V and 7 from J, leaving 10 bases between them. Germline lookup yields CDR1 SGHNT and CDR2 YENEEA. The CDR3 is CASSLDLGRNEQFF. CDR3 DNA: TGTGCCAGCAGCTTAGATCTTGGGAGAAATGAGCAGTTCTTC.

The CDR3 spells CASSPSGEYYGYTF. CDR3 nucleotide sequence: TGTGCCAGCTCACCATCAGGGGAGTACTATGGCTACACCTTC. The chain is built from TRBV18 and TRBJ1-2; maybe TRBD1 (6 bases). V was cut by 2 bases and J by 3 bases, with 10 bases left in between. The CDR3 runs to 14 residues. Germline V lookup: CDR1 KGHSH, CDR2 LQKENI.

The V call is TRBV9, the J call TRBJ2-5, with TRBD2 matching 7 bases. CDR3 length equals 15 residues. J lost 4 bases, V lost 0 bases, and 6 bases had no gene match. Per germline, CDR1 SGDLS and CDR2 YYNGEE. CDR3 region: CASSVDTGRLETQYF. CDR3 bases: TGTGCCAGCAGCGTAGATACCGGGAGGTTAGAGACCCAGTACTTC.

The chain links TRBV6-1 to TRBJ1-2, with a tentative D call TRBD1 (5 bases). Per the germline V gene, CDR1 is MNHNS and CDR2 is SASEGT. V lost 6 bases, J lost 5 bases, and 13 bases lay in between. This CDR3 has 13 residues. CDR3 amino acids: CASSPAGTYGYTF. The CDR3 nucleotides are TGTGCCAGCAGCCCCGCCGGGACTTATGGCTACACCTTC.

This clone was found once. The chain couples TRBV23-1 to TRBJ2-5, with 10 bases matching TRBD2. TRBV23-1 qualifies as an ORF whose function is uncertain. The V gene end was trimmed by 0 bases and the J gene end by 2 bases; junction bases not matched to a gene: 6. The CDR3 sequence is 17 residues long. In DNA, the CDR3 is TGCGCCAGCAGTCAATCGGCGGCTAGCGGGAGTCAAGAGACCCAGTACTTC. Its protein product is CASSQSAASGSQETQYF.

This chain links TRBV19 with TRBJ1-1; 8 nucleotides line up with TRBD1. Germline loops: CDR1 LNHDA, CDR2 SQIVND (reference sequence). V shed 4 bases and J 4 bases; nucleotides not matched to a gene: 11. This CDR3 spans 16 amino acids. Here the CDR3 reads CASSTDDLQGGTEAFF. DNA of the CDR3: TGTGCCAGTAGTACTGACGATCTACAGGGGGGCACTGAAGCTTTCTTT.

The chain couples TRBV19 to TRBJ1-5; D is unresolved. Trimming shortened V by 6 bases and J by 0 bases, and 3 bases separated the two germline ends. Per germline, CDR1 LNHDA and CDR2 SQIVND (reference sequence). The CDR3 runs 12 residues. CDR3 DNA sequence: TGTGCCAGTAGCGGTAGCAATCAGCCCCAGCATTTT. The encoded protein is CASSGSNQPQHF. The full variable domain, in which reference TRBV19 and TRBJ1-5 provide the parts outside the CDR3, is DGGITQSPKYLFRKEGQNVTLSCEQNLNHDAMYWYRQDPGQGLRLIYYSQIVNDFQKGDIAEGYSVSREKKESFPLTVTSAQKNPTAFYLCASSGSNQPQHFGDGTRLSIL.